The source of this T cell receptor (beta chain) is a study of cytomegalovirus exposure and HLA in healthy donors. Whole-study results and caveats: The authors later linked a missense DCLRE1C variant to TCR beta V- and J-gene trimming.

This clone appeared once. Antigen unknown. Participants comprised healthy donors of bone marrow. Amplification used 60 Vbeta primers and 13 Jbeta primers. Some clones are missing from TCRdb's copy, which holds only in-frame ones; the method was immunoSEQ multiplex PCR. The sample yields 75,000 to 95,000 clones, just under 85% seen once. The CDR3 is 13 amino acids. Germline V CDR1 and CDR2: LNHDA, SQIVND (reference sequence). J gave up 6 bases and V 10 bases, and 9 bases lay outside the gene matches. The sequenced material came from PBMCs. This clonotype was obtained from a woman under 30 in good health and CMV-seropositive. The chain is built from TRBV19 and TRBJ2-1, with 7 bases fitting TRBD2. CDR3 sequence reads: CATRGLVRNEQFF. The CDR3 DNA sequence: TGTGCCACCCGAGGACTAGTTCGCAATGAGCAGTTCTTC.